One and the same sample provided the 5 T cell receptor beta chains below, sequenced in a study of CD8 T cells in ankylosing spondylitis. TCRdb analysed the 5' RACE reads with MiXCR anew, one entry per CDR3 protein. Of 250,000 to 350,000 distinct CDR3 sequences detected, 15% to 25% appear once; the ten largest clones hold roughly 8%. The sample was blood, either unsorted or a sorted T cell fraction (not recorded which). These receptors were obtained from a male donor with ankylosing spondylitis or in good health (not recorded which).

Note on this clonotype: Sequence at one end of the junction differs from germline and may be a read error. The chain couples TRBV12-3 or TRBV12-4 to TRBJ1-2; TRBD1 agrees at 9 bases. The CDR3 is 15 residues long. The DNA of the CDR3 is TGTGCCAGCAGCGTACAGGGGGCGCAGGTTTATGGCGACACCTTC. Residues: CASSVQGAQVYGDTF.

The chain employs TRBV12-3 or TRBV12-4 and TRBJ2-1, with 7 bases matching TRBD2. Losses at the gene ends were 1 base for V and 12 bases for J; bases not matched to a gene: 9. CDR3 size: 14 residues. The CDR3 nucleotides are TGTGCCAGCAGTTTAGGGACTAGGTCGGCTGCGCAGTTCTTC. As protein: CASSLGTRSAAQFF.

This clonotype was seen at least ten times. The V call is TRBV5-1, the J call TRBJ2-1, with D uncertain. V was cut by 1 base and J by 4 bases, with 9 bases left in between. The CDR3 is 14 amino acids. Germline lookup yields CDR1 SGHRS and CDR2 YFSETQ. The CDR3 DNA reads as TGCGCCAGCAGCTTGCGGACGGGTTACAATGAGCAGTTCTTC. Amino acid sequence: CASSLRTGYNEQFF.

The chain joins TRBV12-3 or TRBV12-4 to TRBJ1-1; D ambiguous. V was cut by 3 bases and J by 1 base, with 9 bases left in between. The CDR3 is 14 residues long. This CDR3 reads CASSFFGTNTEAFF. CDR3 in DNA: TGTGCCAGCAGTTTTTTTGGAACGAACACTGAAGCTTTCTTT.

This clonotype was picked up a small number of times. The chain couples TRBV5-1 to TRBJ2-7; 8 nucleotides line up with TRBD2. The germline V gene encodes CDR1 SGHRS and CDR2 YFSETQ. This CDR3 region has 14 residues. The junction had 6 bases not matched to a gene; V was cut back by 5 bases and J by 2 bases. This CDR3 reads CASSLAGLTYEQYV. The CDR3 region has the DNA TGCGCCAGCAGTTTAGCGGGGCTAACCTACGAGCAGTACGTC.